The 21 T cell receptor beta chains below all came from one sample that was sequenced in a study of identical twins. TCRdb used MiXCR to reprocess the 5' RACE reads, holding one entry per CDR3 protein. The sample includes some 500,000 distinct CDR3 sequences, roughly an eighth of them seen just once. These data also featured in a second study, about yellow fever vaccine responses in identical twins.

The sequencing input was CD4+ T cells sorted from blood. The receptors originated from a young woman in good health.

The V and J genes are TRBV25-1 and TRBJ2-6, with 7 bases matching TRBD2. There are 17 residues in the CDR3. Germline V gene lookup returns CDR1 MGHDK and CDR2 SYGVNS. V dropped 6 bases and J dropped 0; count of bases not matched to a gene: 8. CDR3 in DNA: TGTGCCAGCAGCTTGGGCGGGAGCTTCTCTGGGGCCAACGTCCTGACTTTC. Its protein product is CASSLGGSFSGANVLTF.

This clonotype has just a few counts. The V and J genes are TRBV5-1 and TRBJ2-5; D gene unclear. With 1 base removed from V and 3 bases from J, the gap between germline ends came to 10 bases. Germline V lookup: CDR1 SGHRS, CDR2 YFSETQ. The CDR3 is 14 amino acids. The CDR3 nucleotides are TGCGCCAGCAGCTTGAGCTTAGGGAAAGAGACCCAGTACTTC. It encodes CASSLSLGKETQYF.

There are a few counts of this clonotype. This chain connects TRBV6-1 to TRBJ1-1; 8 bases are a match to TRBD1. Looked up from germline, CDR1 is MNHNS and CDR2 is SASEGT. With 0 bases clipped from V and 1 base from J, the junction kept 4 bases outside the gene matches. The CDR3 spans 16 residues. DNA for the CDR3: TGTGCCAGCAGTGAAGCGCGTGGGACAGGGAACACTGAAGCTTTCTTT. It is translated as CASSEARGTGNTEAFF.

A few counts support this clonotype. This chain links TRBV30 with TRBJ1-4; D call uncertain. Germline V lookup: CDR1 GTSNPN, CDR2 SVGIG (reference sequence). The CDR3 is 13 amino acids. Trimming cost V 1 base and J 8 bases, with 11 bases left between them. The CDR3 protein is CAWSGPTVEKLFF. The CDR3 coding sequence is TGTGCCTGGAGTGGACCCACAGTAGAAAAACTGTTTTTT.

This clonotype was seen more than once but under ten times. The CDR3, as DNA: TGCGCCAGCAGCTCAAGACTAGCGGGCCAAGAGACCCAGTACTTC. Translating gives CASSSRLAGQETQYF. V usage is TRBV5-1 and J usage is TRBJ2-5, with 10 bases that match TRBD2. Germline CDR1 reads SGHRS; CDR2 reads YFSETQ. The CDR3 has 15 amino acids. The V and J ends lost 3 bases and 1 base, in that order; junction bases with no gene match: 3.

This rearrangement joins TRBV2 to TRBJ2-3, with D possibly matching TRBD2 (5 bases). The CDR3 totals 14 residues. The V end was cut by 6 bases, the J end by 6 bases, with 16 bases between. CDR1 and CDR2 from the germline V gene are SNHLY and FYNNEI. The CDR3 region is CASRKERPGDTQYF. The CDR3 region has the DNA TGTGCCAGCAGGAAAGAGAGACCGGGGGATACGCAGTATTTT. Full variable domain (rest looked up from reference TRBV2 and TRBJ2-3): EPEVTQTPSHQVTQMGQEVILRCVPISNHLYFYWYRQILGQKVEFLVSFYNNEISEKSEIFDDQFSVERPDGSNFTLKIRSTKLEDSAMYFCASRKERPGDTQYFGPGTRLTVL.

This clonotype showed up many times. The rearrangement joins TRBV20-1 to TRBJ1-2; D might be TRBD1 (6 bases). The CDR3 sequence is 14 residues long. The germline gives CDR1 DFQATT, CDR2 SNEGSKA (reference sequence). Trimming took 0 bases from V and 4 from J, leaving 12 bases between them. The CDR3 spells CSARDPGGPYGYTF. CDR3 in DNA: TGCAGTGCTAGAGATCCCGGGGGCCCCTATGGCTACACCTTC.

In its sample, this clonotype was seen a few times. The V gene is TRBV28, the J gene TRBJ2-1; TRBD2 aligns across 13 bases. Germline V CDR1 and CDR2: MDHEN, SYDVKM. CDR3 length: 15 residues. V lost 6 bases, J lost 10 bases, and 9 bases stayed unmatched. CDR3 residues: CASSPGTSGVGEQFF. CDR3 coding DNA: TGTGCCAGCAGCCCCGGGACTAGCGGGGTCGGGGAGCAGTTCTTC.

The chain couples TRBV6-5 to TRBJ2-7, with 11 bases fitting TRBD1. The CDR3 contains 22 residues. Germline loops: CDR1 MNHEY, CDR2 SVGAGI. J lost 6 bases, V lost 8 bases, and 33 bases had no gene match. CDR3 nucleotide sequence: TGTGCCAGCGCACGTCGAATAATTTGGACAAGTGGAGGCCGGGACAGGGGGTTCGAGCAGTACTTC. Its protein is CASARRIIWTSGGRDRGFEQYF.

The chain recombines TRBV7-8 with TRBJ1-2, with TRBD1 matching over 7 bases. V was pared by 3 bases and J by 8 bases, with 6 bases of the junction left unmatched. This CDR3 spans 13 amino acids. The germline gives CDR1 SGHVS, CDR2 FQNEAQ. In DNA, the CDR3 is TGTGCCAGCAGCTTTGACAGGGAGGGCGGCTACACCTTC. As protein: CASSFDREGGYTF. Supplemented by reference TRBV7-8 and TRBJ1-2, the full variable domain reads GAGVSQSPRYKVAKRGQDVALRCDPISGHVSLFWYQQALGQGPEFLTYFQNEAQLDKSGLPSDRFFAERPEGSVSTLKIQRTQQEDSAVYLCASSFDREGGYTFGSGTRLTVV.

The CDR3 here is CASSYGGRAGDTYEQYF. The CDR3 coding sequence is TGTGCCAGCAGTTACGGGGGTCGGGCAGGGGACACCTACGAGCAGTACTTC. The chain carries TRBV6-5 and TRBJ2-7, with a tentative D call TRBD1 (6 bases). Germline V gives CDR1 MNHEY, CDR2 SVGAGI. The CDR3 loop spans 17 amino acids. Trimming cost V 2 bases and J 2 bases, with 19 bases left between them.

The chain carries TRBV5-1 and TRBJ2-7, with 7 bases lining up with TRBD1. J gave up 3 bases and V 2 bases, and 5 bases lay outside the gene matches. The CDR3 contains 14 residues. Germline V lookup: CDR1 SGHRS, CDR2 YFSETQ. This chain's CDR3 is CASSLQGLVYEQYF. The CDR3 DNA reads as TGCGCCAGCAGCTTACAGGGGTTAGTCTACGAGCAGTACTTC.

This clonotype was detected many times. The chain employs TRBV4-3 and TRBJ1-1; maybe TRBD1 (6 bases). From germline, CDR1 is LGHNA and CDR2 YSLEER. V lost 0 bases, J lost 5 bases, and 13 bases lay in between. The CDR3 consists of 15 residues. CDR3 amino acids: CASSQDRGAGTEAFF. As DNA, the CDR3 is TGCGCCAGCAGCCAAGATCGGGGGGCCGGGACTGAAGCTTTCTTT.

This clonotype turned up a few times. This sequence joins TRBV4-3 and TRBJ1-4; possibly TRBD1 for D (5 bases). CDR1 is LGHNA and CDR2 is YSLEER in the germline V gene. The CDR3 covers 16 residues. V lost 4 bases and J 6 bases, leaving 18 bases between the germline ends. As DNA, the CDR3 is TGCGCCAGCAGCCTAGATTACGGGACTCCTGATGAAAAACTGTTTTTT. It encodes CASSLDYGTPDEKLFF.

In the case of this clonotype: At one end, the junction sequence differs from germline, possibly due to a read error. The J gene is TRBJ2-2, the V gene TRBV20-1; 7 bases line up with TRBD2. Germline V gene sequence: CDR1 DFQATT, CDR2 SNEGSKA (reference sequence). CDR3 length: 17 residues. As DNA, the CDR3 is TGCTGTGCTAGAGATGCGGCTAGCGGAACGAACACCGGGGAGCTGTTTTTT. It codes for CCARDAASGTNTGELFF.

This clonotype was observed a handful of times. For the CDR3, the DNA is TGCAGCCGCAAGCGGGGGGGTCGAAACGAGCAGTACTTC. Protein: CSRKRGGRNEQYF. The V and J genes are TRBV20-1 and TRBJ2-7, with 10 bases fitting TRBD2. This CDR3 is built from 13 residues. From germline, CDR1 is DFQATT and CDR2 SNEGSKA (reference sequence).

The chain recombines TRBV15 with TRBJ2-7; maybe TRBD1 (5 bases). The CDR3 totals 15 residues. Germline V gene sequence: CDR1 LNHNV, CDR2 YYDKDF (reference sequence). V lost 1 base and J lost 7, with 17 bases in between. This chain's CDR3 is CATSRVEQVGREQYF. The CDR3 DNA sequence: TGTGCCACCAGCAGAGTAGAACAGGTGGGAAGGGAGCAGTACTTC.

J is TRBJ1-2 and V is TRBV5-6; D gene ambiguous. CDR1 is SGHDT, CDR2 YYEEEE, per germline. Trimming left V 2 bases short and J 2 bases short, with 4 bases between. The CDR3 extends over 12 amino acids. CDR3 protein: CASSFQNYGYTF. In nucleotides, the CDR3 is TGTGCCAGCAGCTTTCAGAACTATGGCTACACCTTC.

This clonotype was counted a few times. The CDR3 is CASSSSLLTGNSPLHF. Written as DNA, the CDR3 is TGTGCCAGCAGCTCCTCCCTATTGACAGGGAACTCACCCCTCCACTTT. This chain joins TRBV5-6 and TRBJ1-6; 7 nucleotides line up with TRBD1. This CDR3 is 16 amino acids long. Looked up from germline, CDR1 is SGHDT and CDR2 is YYEEEE. The V gene end was trimmed by 3 bases and the J gene end by 10 bases; junction bases not matched to a gene: 13.

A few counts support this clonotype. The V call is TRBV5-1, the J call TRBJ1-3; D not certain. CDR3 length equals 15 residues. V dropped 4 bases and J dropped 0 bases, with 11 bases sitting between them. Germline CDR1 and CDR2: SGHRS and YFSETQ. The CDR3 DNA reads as TGCGCCAGCAGCCCGGACGGCTCCTCTGGAAACACCATATATTTT. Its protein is CASSPDGSSGNTIYF.

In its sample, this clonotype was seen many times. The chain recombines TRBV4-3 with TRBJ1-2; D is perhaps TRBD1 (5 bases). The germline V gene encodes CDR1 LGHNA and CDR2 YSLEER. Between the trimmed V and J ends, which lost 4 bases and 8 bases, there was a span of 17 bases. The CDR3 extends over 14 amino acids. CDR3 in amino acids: CASSPYLGVGGYTF. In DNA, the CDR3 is TGCGCCAGCAGCCCCTATCTAGGGGTAGGGGGCTACACCTTC.